This T cell receptor (beta chain) was recorded in a study of molecular identifiers for immune sequencing clone quantification. Overall study findings and caveats: Beyond 20 RNA copies, clones held over 99% of effector molecules, compared with under 1% in naive cells.

This clonotype came up many times. Its cognate antigen is unknown. Listed TCR primers, together with previously described methods, were used for the bulk TCR libraries. TCRdb reprocessed the PCR reads with MiXCR, giving one entry per CDR3 protein. The table lists 400,000 to 600,000 distinct CDR3 sequences, 20% to 25% of them singletons. As CD8+CD4-CCR7+CD45RA+ cells, naive CD8 T cells were sorted. The CDR3 loop spans 16 amino acids. Germline V gene sequence: CDR1 LGHNA, CDR2 YSLEER. With V trimmed by 0 bases and J by 3 bases, 5 bases remained unmatched. The sequence was obtained from a human donor in good health. Some libraries in this study had Jurkat cell RNA spiked in. Sequencing was carried out using naive CD8+ T cells from blood, with Jurkat cell RNA spiked in. Subset noted: FACS-sorted CD8+CD4-CCR7+CD45RA+ naive T cells. The V call is TRBV4-3, the J call TRBJ2-1; 7 nucleotides line up with TRBD1. The CDR3: CASSQESGTVYNEQFF. CDR3 coding DNA: TGCGCCAGCAGCCAAGAGTCCGGGACAGTCTACAATGAGCAGTTCTTC.